Below, 27 T cell receptor beta chains from the same sample are listed, as sequenced in a study of OX40 agonist ivuxolimab in advanced cancers. This table comes from immunoSEQ multiplex PCR, and its TCRdb copy is limited to in-frame clones, with some not included. This table has some 78,000 clones, approximately 90% appearing once. Sample: CD4+ or CD8+ T cells sorted from blood, taken in a trial of the OX40 agonist ivuxolimab. All receptors come from an adult with an advanced solid tumor such as melanoma, head and neck, liver or kidney cancer.

This clone was picked up one time. The chain recombines TRBV5-1 with TRBJ1-4, with D tentatively TRBD1 (6 bases). CDR3 length: 16 residues. The ends were cut back, 4 bases at V and 6 bases at J, with 19 bases in the middle. Germline values: CDR1 SGHRS, CDR2 YFSETQ. DNA for the CDR3: TGCGCCAGCAGCGCAACCGGGACACGGACCGATGAAAAACTGTTTTTT. Its translation is CASSATGTRTDEKLFF.

This chain links TRBV18 with TRBJ1-6; D might be TRBD1 (6 bases). CDR1 is KGHSH and CDR2 is LQKENI in the germline V gene. The V and J ends lost 3 bases and 7 bases respectively, with 13 bases between them. This CDR3 is 15 amino acids long. CDR3 in DNA: TGTGCCAGCTCACCGAATGACAGGTCAAATTCACCCCTCCACTTT. The encoded protein is CASSPNDRSNSPLHF.

The chain uses TRBV5-4 and TRBJ1-2, with 9 bases identical to TRBD1. Germline V gives CDR1 SGHNT, CDR2 YYREEE (reference sequence). The CDR3 has 17 amino acids. V gave up 2 bases and J gave up 8 bases; unmatched junction bases: 16. This chain's CDR3 is CASSLSVIATGGMGYTF. As DNA, the CDR3 is TGTGCCAGCAGCTTATCGGTTATAGCAACAGGGGGCATGGGCTACACCTTC.

The rearrangement uses TRBV7-9 and TRBJ1-1; D is uncertain. This CDR3 comprises 15 residues. Germline CDR1 is SEHNR and CDR2 is FQNEAQ (reference sequence). The V and J ends lost 5 bases and 6 bases respectively, with 19 bases between them. The CDR3 loop is CASSDNPTFGAEAFF. CDR3 DNA sequence: TGTGCCAGCAGCGATAATCCCACATTTGGGGCTGAAGCTTTCTTT.

V and J are TRBV29-1 and TRBJ1-2; 9 bases map to TRBD1. Germline lookup yields CDR1 SQVTM and CDR2 ANQGSEA. The length of the CDR3 is 15 residues. J gave up 6 bases and V 1 base, and 9 bases lay outside the gene matches. This CDR3 is CSVEGAQGAIDGYTF. The CDR3 DNA follows: TGCAGCGTTGAAGGGGCACAGGGGGCAATTGATGGCTACACCTTC.

This chain links TRBV12-5 with TRBJ1-1; 8 positions match TRBD1. Germline lookup yields CDR1 LGHNT and CDR2 FRNRAP. The CDR3 is 15 amino acids. The V and J ends lost 2 bases and 5 bases, in that order; junction bases with no gene match: 7. The CDR3 sequence: CASGLILGQGTEAFF. CDR3 bases: TGTGCTAGTGGTTTGATCCTCGGACAGGGAACTGAAGCTTTCTTT.

This clone has only one observation. The CDR3 spells CASSPSWEAGELFF. In DNA form, the CDR3 reads TGTGCCAGTAGTCCTAGTTGGGAGGCCGGGGAGCTGTTTTTT. The chain uses TRBV19 and TRBJ2-2; possible D gene TRBD2, 6 bases. The CDR3 spans 14 residues. V was shortened by 5 bases and J by 6 bases, with 13 bases between the two germline ends. The V gene's germline CDR1 is LNHDA and CDR2 SQIVND (reference sequence).

This clone was observed a handful of times. The rearrangement links TRBV18 to TRBJ2-7; D not certain. Trimming shortened V by 6 bases and J by 2 bases, and 8 bases separated the two germline ends. The CDR3 is 12 amino acids. Germline loops: CDR1 KGHSH, CDR2 LQKENI. Here the CDR3 DNA reads TGTGCCAGCTCTCCTCAGGCCTACGAGCAGTACTTC. It is translated as CASSPQAYEQYF.

A single count supports this clone. This sequence joins TRBV9 and TRBJ2-3; D may correspond to TRBD1 or TRBD2 (6 bases each). V shed 0 bases and J shed 1 base, with 9 bases lying between them. The V gene's germline CDR1 is SGDLS and CDR2 YYNGEE. This CDR3 is built from 15 residues. The CDR3 DNA sequence: TGTGCCAGCAGCGTAGGGGGGGCGGGCACAGATACGCAGTATTTT. As protein: CASSVGGAGTDTQYF.

The V call is TRBV27, the J call TRBJ2-7, with D maybe TRBD1 (6 bases). The DNA matches TRBJ2-1 better at its end, which makes the J call doubtful. Germline V lookup: CDR1 MNHEY, CDR2 SMNVEV (reference sequence). The CDR3 runs to 15 residues. CDR3 nucleotide sequence: TGTGCCAGCAACCCCCCGGGACACCCTGCCAGCGAGCAGTTCTTC. It translates to CASNPPGHPASEQFF.

The chain couples TRBV2 to TRBJ1-3; D is uncertain. Germline lookup yields CDR1 SNHLY and CDR2 FYNNEI. Trimming removed 3 bases at V and 0 bases at J, with 9 bases between. The CDR3 extends over 15 amino acids. The CDR3 DNA sequence: TGTGCCAGCAGTGACGAGGGCCTCTCTGGAAACACCATATATTTT. This gives the protein CASSDEGLSGNTIYF.

The J gene is TRBJ2-7, the V gene TRBV6-5; D unresolved. The CDR3 loop spans 14 amino acids. The ends were cut back, 0 bases at V and 2 bases at J, with 8 bases in the middle. Germline loops: CDR1 MNHEY, CDR2 SVGAGI. The CDR3 spells CASSYSGLPYEQYF. CDR3 DNA sequence: TGTGCCAGCAGTTACTCTGGCTTGCCCTACGAGCAGTACTTC.

This chain links TRBV9 with TRBJ1-1; D gene ambiguous. Germline V CDR1 and CDR2: SGDLS, YYNGEE. The germline V and J ends were trimmed by 0 bases and 5 bases, with 8 bases remaining between them. The CDR3 consists of 13 residues. In DNA form, the CDR3 reads TGTGCCAGCAGCGTAGAAATGGGGACTGAAGCTTTCTTT. Translating it yields CASSVEMGTEAFF.

Here the CDR3 DNA reads TGTGCCAGCAGTCCCGACAGGGCGGGCTATGGCTACACCTTC. It yields the protein CASSPDRAGYGYTF. The V call is TRBV6-5, the J call TRBJ1-2; 7 bases fit TRBD1. CDR1 is MNHEY and CDR2 is SVGAGI in the germline V gene. Unmatched junction bases numbered 7, after V lost 5 bases and J lost 4 bases. The CDR3 consists of 14 residues.

The chain has TRBV27 and TRBJ2-2, with D perhaps TRBD2 (6 bases). V lost 4 bases and J 6 bases, leaving 21 bases between the germline ends. The germline CDR1 and CDR2 sequences are MNHEY and SMNVEV (reference sequence). This CDR3 has 17 residues. The CDR3 region is CASSSPGDYREAGELFF. In DNA, the CDR3 is TGTGCCAGCAGTTCCCCAGGCGACTATAGGGAGGCCGGGGAGCTGTTTTTT.

The chain links TRBV7-9 to TRBJ2-3; D remains unclear. V was cut by 5 bases and J by 14 bases, with 5 bases left in between. In germline, CDR1 is SEHNR, CDR2 FQNEAQ (reference sequence). CDR3 length: 8 amino acids. The CDR3 sequence is CASSRTYF. The CDR3 DNA reads TGTGCCAGCAGCCGGACGTATTTT.

V gene TRBV4-2 combines with J gene TRBJ2-3, with 7 bases that match TRBD2. CDR3 length equals 17 residues. CDR1 LGHNA and CDR2 YNFKEQ come from the germline V gene. V trimming: 8 bases; J trimming: 5 bases; junction bases outside the gene matches: 19. As DNA, the CDR3 is TGTGCCAGCTCCCCCGGGCCCGGGACTACCTTCTTAGATACGCAGTATTTT. Residues: CASSPGPGTTFLDTQYF.

The V and J genes are TRBV30 and TRBJ2-5; TRBD2 matches 9 bases. J gave up 2 bases and V 3 bases, and 7 bases lay outside the gene matches. This CDR3 has 15 residues. Germline V gene data show CDR1 as GTSNPN and CDR2 as SVGIG (reference sequence). In nucleotides, the CDR3 is TGTGCCTGGAGAAAAGCGGGGGGCCATCAAGAGACCCAGTACTTC. Protein product: CAWRKAGGHQETQYF.

The chain uses TRBV29-1 and TRBJ1-1; the D gene is possibly TRBD1 (6 bases). This CDR3 has 14 residues. Germline assignment: CDR1 SQVTM and CDR2 ANQGSEA. Between the trimmed V and J ends, which lost 7 bases and 1 base, there was a span of 16 bases. The CDR3 region has the DNA TGCAGCGGGAAGGGCCAGGGGAGGAACACTGAAGCTTTCTTT. This translates into CSGKGQGRNTEAFF.

Relative to its sample, this clone is large (0.1 to 1%). The chain has TRBV2 and TRBJ1-5; perhaps TRBD1 as D (5 bases). The CDR3 sequence is 14 residues long. V was cut by 8 bases and J by 3 bases, with 14 bases left in between. Germline V lookup: CDR1 SNHLY, CDR2 FYNNEI. The CDR3 bases are TGTGCCAGCGGGGGAGACGGGAACAATCAGCCCCAGCATTTT. Translation: CASGGDGNNQPQHF.

About this clone itself: Other DNA sequences within the sample encode an identical CDR3. V usage is TRBV5-1 and J usage is TRBJ1-2; D unclear. Germline CDR1 reads SGHRS; CDR2 reads YFSETQ. The V gene lost 0 bases and the J gene lost 2 bases, with 5 bases spanning the gap. The CDR3 loop spans 13 amino acids. Here the CDR3 DNA reads TGCGCCAGCAGCTTGGTGGGAAACTATGGCTACACCTTC. As protein: CASSLVGNYGYTF.

The V call is TRBV9, the J call TRBJ2-1; 13 nucleotides match TRBD2. From germline, CDR1 is SGDLS and CDR2 YYNGEE. V shed 7 bases, J shed 5 bases, and the junction held 9 bases outside the gene matches. The CDR3 is made up of 16 amino acids. The CDR3 protein is CASSGPGLAGDNEQFF. The CDR3 DNA sequence: TGTGCCAGCTCAGGCCCTGGACTAGCGGGAGACAATGAGCAGTTCTTC.

With respect to this clone: The sample has other DNA sequences that encode this CDR3 too. V and J are TRBV2 and TRBJ2-7; 8 nucleotides agree with TRBD2. The V segment lost 3 bases and the J segment 7 bases; nucleotides outside the gene matches: 5. CDR1 and CDR2 (germline): SNHLY, FYNNEI. The CDR3 sequence is 13 residues long. For the CDR3, the DNA is TGTGCCAGCAGTGACCCTCGGGGGGGGGAGCAGTACTTC. Its protein is CASSDPRGGEQYF.

The chain uses TRBV6-5 and TRBJ1-2; possibly TRBD1 for D (5 bases). Per germline, CDR1 MNHEY and CDR2 SVGAGI. V lost 0 bases and J 4 bases, leaving 15 bases between the germline ends. There are 16 residues in the CDR3. The CDR3 nucleotides read TGTGCCAGCAGTTACTCCCGGCCACAGGAAGGCTATGGCTACACCTTC. It yields the protein CASSYSRPQEGYGYTF.

This clone was recorded only once. CDR3 loop: CASSLAGRGWDQPQHF. DNA of the CDR3: TGTGCCAGCAGCTTGGCCGGCAGGGGATGGGATCAGCCCCAGCATTTT. The chain has TRBV5-6 and TRBJ1-5, with D maybe TRBD1 (6 bases). V gave up 0 bases and J gave up 5 bases, with 15 bases separating them. Germline V lookup: CDR1 SGHDT, CDR2 YYEEEE. The CDR3 is 16 amino acids.

This clone appeared a few times. The genes are TRBV30 and TRBJ2-1; TRBD1 agrees at 10 bases. Germline CDR1 reads GTSNPN; CDR2 reads SVGIG (reference sequence). The CDR3 length is 15 residues. The trim removed 2 bases at V and 7 bases at J, leaving 8 bases unmatched. CDR3 amino acids: CAWSRTGGGVNEQFF. Written as DNA, the CDR3 is TGTGCCTGGAGTCGGACAGGGGGGGGAGTGAATGAGCAGTTCTTC.

The V call is TRBV15, the J call TRBJ2-5; 9 nucleotides agree with TRBD1. Judging by the DNA end, TRBJ2-7 fits better; the J call may be wrong. Per the germline V gene, CDR1 is LNHNV and CDR2 is YYDKDF (reference sequence). The CDR3 consists of 15 residues. CDR3 nucleotides: TGTGCCACCAGCAGAGATAGGGGACAGGGCTACGAGCAGTACTTC. This gives the protein CATSRDRGQGYEQYF.